The rows below give T cell receptor beta chains drawn from one sample of a study of CD8+ T cells in alopecia areata. The repertoire was sequenced with immunoSEQ multiplex PCR; TCRdb's copy has only in-frame clones and lacks some. The table shows about 270,000 clones, with roughly 60% occurring only once. This specimen was CD4+ T cells sorted from blood, taken between weeks 51 and 52, from a patient treated with tofacitinib. These receptors were collected from a human donor with alopecia areata. Both conserved end residues are part of each CDR3. Fields, in order: clone size, V gene, D gene, J gene, CDR3 protein, CDR3 DNA. The D gene is left open where the match is weak. Only part of the rows carry a size: once, few, many, or a class if the clone is expanded.

>-|TRBV18|-|TRBJ1-6
CASSPDPNSPLHF
TGTGCCAGCTCACCAGACCCTAATTCACCCCTCCACTTT
>-|TRBV2|TRBD1|TRBJ2-7
CASSALQGAREQYF
TGTGCCAGCAGTGCTCTACAGGGGGCCAGGGAGCAGTACTTC
>few|TRBV7-2|-|TRBJ1-3
CASSLNTGNTIYF
TGTGCCAGCAGCTTAAATACCGGAAACACCATATATTTT
>-|TRBV7-8|-|TRBJ2-5
CASSPPVQETQYF
TGTGCCAGCAGCCCACCAGTGCAAGAGACCCAGTACTTC
>few|TRBV7-9|-|TRBJ2-2
CASSPRINTGELFF
TGTGCCAGCAGCCCGAGGATTAACACCGGGGAGCTGTTTTTT
>few|TRBV29-1|-|TRBJ2-2
CSVDWGAPAGELFF
TGCAGCGTTGACTGGGGGGCCCCCGCCGGGGAGCTGTTTTTT
>-|TRBV29-1|TRBD1|TRBJ1-1
CSVRPGGNTEAFF
TGCAGCGTTCGCCCAGGGGGGAACACTGAAGCTTTCTTT
>-|TRBV5-6|TRBD1|TRBJ1-2
CASSQGDYGYTF
TGTGCCAGCAGCCAGGGGGACTATGGCTACACCTTC
>many|TRBV19|TRBD1|TRBJ1-5
CASSNWGQGAGQPQHF
TGTGCCAGTAGTAACTGGGGACAGGGGGCTGGACAGCCCCAGCATTTT
>-|TRBV6-1|-|TRBJ1-1
CASSERRAARNTEAFF
TGTGCCAGCAGTGAACGTCGGGCGGCCAGAAACACTGAAGCTTTCTTT
>few|TRBV30|TRBD1|TRBJ1-4
CAWSATGGDEKLFF
TGTGCCTGGAGTGCGACAGGGGGCGATGAAAAACTGTTTTTT
>-|TRBV30|-|TRBJ1-6
CAWSNPAGGAGALHF
TGTGCCTGGAGTAACCCGGCAGGCGGAGCGGGGGCCCTCCACTTT
>-|TRBV29-1|TRBD1|TRBJ2-2
CSVAQGSGELFF
TGCAGCGTCGCACAGGGGTCCGGGGAGCTGTTTTTT
>-|TRBV4-3|-|TRBJ2-2
CASSTQGTGELFF
TGCGCCAGCAGCACGCAGGGGACCGGGGAGCTGTTTTTT
>-|TRBV6-5|-|TRBJ2-5
CASRNRGAYQETQYF
TGTGCCAGCAGAAATAGAGGGGCGTACCAAGAGACCCAGTACTTC
>few|TRBV7-9|TRBD1|TRBJ1-1
CASSLEGGLMNTEAFF
TGTGCCAGCAGCTTAGAAGGGGGCCTCATGAACACTGAAGCTTTCTTT
>few|TRBV29-1|-|TRBJ1-1
CSVEATVNTEAFF
TGCAGCGTTGAAGCGACAGTGAACACTGAAGCTTTCTTT
>-|TRBV5-1|-|TRBJ1-2
CASKRPHYTF
TGCGCCAGTAAACGTCCCCACTACACCTTC
>-|TRBV5-6|-|TRBJ1-6
CASSLPGGSFSPLHF
TGTGCCAGCAGCCTCCCGGGGGGCAGTTTCTCACCCCTCCACTTT
>few|TRBV7-9|-|TRBJ2-4
CASSVDRNIQYF
TGTGCCAGCAGCGTGGACAGAAACATTCAGTACTTC
>-|TRBV27|-|TRBJ2-7
CASSASIGPYEQYF
TGTGCCAGCAGTGCGTCGATCGGCCCCTACGAGCAGTACTTC
>-|TRBV2|-|TRBJ2-7
CASSEDSGEQYF
TGTGCCAGCAGTGAAGACAGTGGCGAGCAGTACTTC
>-|TRBV7-3|-|TRBJ1-1
CASSLNTERAFF
TGTGCCAGCAGCTTAAACACGGAGAGAGCTTTCTTT
>-|TRBV2|TRBD2|TRBJ2-1
CASRFLGRDEQFF
TGTGCCAGCAGATTTCTGGGGAGGGATGAGCAGTTCTTC
>-|TRBV5-6|-|TRBJ1-5
CASSLAPGPNQPQHF
TGTGCCAGCAGCTTGGCCCCAGGTCCAAATCAGCCCCAGCATTTT
>-|TRBV7-8|-|TRBJ1-6
CASSPSRALNSPLHF
TGTGCCAGCAGCCCGTCGAGGGCTCTTAATTCACCCCTCCACTTT
>-|TRBV5-1|TRBD1|TRBJ2-1
CASRSGQLSSYNEQFF
TGCGCCAGCCGCTCGGGACAGCTTAGCTCCTACAATGAGCAGTTCTTC
>-|TRBV29-1|-|TRBJ2-5
CSVEHRVWETQYF
TGCAGCGTTGAACACAGGGTATGGGAGACCCAGTACTTC
>-|TRBV7-9|TRBD1|TRBJ2-6
CASSGGQGSSGANVLTF
TGTGCCAGCAGCGGGGGACAGGGAAGCTCTGGGGCCAACGTCCTGACTTTC
>-|TRBV30|-|TRBJ1-2
CAWSDRWYGYTF
TGTGCCTGGAGTGACAGGTGGTATGGCTACACCTTC
>-|TRBV25-1|-|TRBJ2-7
CASSQTLGVEQYF
TGTGCCAGCAGCCAAACCCTAGGGGTCGAGCAGTACTTC
>-|TRBV5-6|TRBD2|TRBJ2-3
CASRIGRLAGTDTQYF
TGTGCCAGCAGAATCGGTCGACTAGCGGGCACAGATACGCAGTATTTT